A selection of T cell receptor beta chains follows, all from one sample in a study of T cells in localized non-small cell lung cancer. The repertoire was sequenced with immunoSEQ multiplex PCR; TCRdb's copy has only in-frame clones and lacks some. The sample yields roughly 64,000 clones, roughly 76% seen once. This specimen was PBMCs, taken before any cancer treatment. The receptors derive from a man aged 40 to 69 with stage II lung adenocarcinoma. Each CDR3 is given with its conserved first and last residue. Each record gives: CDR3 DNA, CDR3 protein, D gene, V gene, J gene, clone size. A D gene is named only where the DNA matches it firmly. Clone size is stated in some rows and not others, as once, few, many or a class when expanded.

cdr3_nt: TGTGCCAGCAGCGTAGGGGGACGGGTCCAAGAGACCCAGTACTTC; cdr3_aa: CASSVGGRVQETQYF; d_call: -; v_call: TRBV9; j_call: TRBJ2-5; clone_size: -
cdr3_nt: TGCGCCAGCAGCCAAGAGGGTGGGCAGGGGGGAAACACCATATATTTT; cdr3_aa: CASSQEGGQGGNTIYF; d_call: -; v_call: TRBV4-1; j_call: TRBJ1-3; clone_size: -
cdr3_nt: TGCGCCAGCAGCTTGGAGGGACAGGACTACAATGAGCAGTTCTTC; cdr3_aa: CASSLEGQDYNEQFF; d_call: TRBD1; v_call: TRBV5-1; j_call: TRBJ2-1; clone_size: few
cdr3_nt: TGTGCCAGCAGTGTTATGGACAGGAACACTGAAGCTTTCTTT; cdr3_aa: CASSVMDRNTEAFF; d_call: -; v_call: TRBV6-1; j_call: TRBJ1-1; clone_size: once
cdr3_nt: TGTGCCAGCAGGCCCGGGGGGGGACGGCTCCAAGAGACCCAGTACTTC; cdr3_aa: CASRPGGGRLQETQYF; d_call: TRBD2; v_call: TRBV28; j_call: TRBJ2-5; clone_size: once
cdr3_nt: TGTGCCAGCAGTGGGACTAGTTTTGCCGGGGAGCTGTTTTTT; cdr3_aa: CASSGTSFAGELFF; d_call: TRBD2; v_call: TRBV6-1; j_call: TRBJ2-2; clone_size: -
cdr3_nt: TGCGCCAGCAGCCCTATGACTCGGGGGGGAACCGGGGAGCTGTTTTTT; cdr3_aa: CASSPMTRGGTGELFF; d_call: TRBD2; v_call: TRBV5-1; j_call: TRBJ2-2; clone_size: -
cdr3_nt: TGCGCCAGCAGCCGATCGACAGGGGATGGCAATCAGCCCCAGCATTTT; cdr3_aa: CASSRSTGDGNQPQHF; d_call: TRBD1; v_call: TRBV4-1; j_call: TRBJ1-5; clone_size: -
cdr3_nt: TGTGCCAGCAGGACAGGGGGGTCCTACGAGCAGTACTTC; cdr3_aa: CASRTGGSYEQYF; d_call: TRBD1; v_call: TRBV25-1; j_call: TRBJ2-7; clone_size: few
cdr3_nt: TGTGCCAGCAGCTTCACAGGGAACACCGGGGAGCTGTTTTTT; cdr3_aa: CASSFTGNTGELFF; d_call: -; v_call: TRBV5-6; j_call: TRBJ2-2; clone_size: -
cdr3_nt: TGTGCCAGTACTCTATACCCTAAACAGTCCTACAATGAGCAGTTCTTC; cdr3_aa: CASTLYPKQSYNEQFF; d_call: -; v_call: TRBV19; j_call: TRBJ2-1; clone_size: -
cdr3_nt: TGCGCCAGCAGCGGCACCGGGAGCTCCGAGCAGTACTTC; cdr3_aa: CASSGTGSSEQYF; d_call: -; v_call: TRBV5-1; j_call: TRBJ2-7; clone_size: -
cdr3_nt: TGCAGCGTGGCCAACAGGGGCCTCTATGGCTACACCTTC; cdr3_aa: CSVANRGLYGYTF; d_call: TRBD1; v_call: TRBV29-1; j_call: TRBJ1-2; clone_size: -
cdr3_nt: TGTGCCAGCAGTGAGTCGGGTCTTTGGACCGACGTCCTGACTTTC; cdr3_aa: CASSESGLWTDVLTF; d_call: -; v_call: TRBV6-1; j_call: TRBJ2-6; clone_size: -
cdr3_nt: TGTGCCAGCAGTGGGACTAGCGGGAGGGCAGCCAATGAGCAGTTCTTC; cdr3_aa: CASSGTSGRAANEQFF; d_call: TRBD2; v_call: TRBV7-2; j_call: TRBJ2-1; clone_size: -
cdr3_nt: TGTGCCAGCAGCCCTGGACGTAACAATGAGCAGTTCTTC; cdr3_aa: CASSPGRNNEQFF; d_call: -; v_call: TRBV7-2; j_call: TRBJ2-1; clone_size: few
cdr3_nt: TGTGCCAGCAAGCAGGGCGCGAACACTGAAGCTTTCTTT; cdr3_aa: CASKQGANTEAFF; d_call: -; v_call: TRBV25-1; j_call: TRBJ1-1; clone_size: few
cdr3_nt: TGTGCCAGCAGCCATCAGCTGGGGGCGCGAACCGGGGAGCTGTTTTTT; cdr3_aa: CASSHQLGARTGELFF; d_call: -; v_call: TRBV13; j_call: TRBJ2-2; clone_size: -
cdr3_nt: TGTGCCAGTAGTAAGCCAGGGGGTAATCAGCCCCAGCATTTT; cdr3_aa: CASSKPGGNQPQHF; d_call: TRBD1; v_call: TRBV19; j_call: TRBJ1-5; clone_size: -
cdr3_nt: TGTGCCAGCAGTGCGGGCCCGGGACTAGCGGGTTTC; cdr3_aa: CASSAGPGLAGF; d_call: TRBD2; v_call: TRBV6-1; j_call: TRBJ2-7; clone_size: -
cdr3_nt: TGTGCCACGGACAGAGCCTACGAGCAGTACTTC; cdr3_aa: CATDRAYEQYF; d_call: -; v_call: TRBV5-8; j_call: TRBJ2-7; clone_size: -
cdr3_nt: TGTGCCAGCAGCCGTGGACAGGTCTCTGGAAACACCATATATTTT; cdr3_aa: CASSRGQVSGNTIYF; d_call: TRBD1; v_call: TRBV14; j_call: TRBJ1-3; clone_size: -
cdr3_nt: TGTGCCATCCAAGCGGGAGCCTCCTACAATGAGCAGTTCTTC; cdr3_aa: CAIQAGASYNEQFF; d_call: TRBD2; v_call: TRBV30; j_call: TRBJ2-1; clone_size: -
cdr3_nt: TGCGCCAGCAGCTTGGATGGGGCCTATGGCTACACCTTC; cdr3_aa: CASSLDGAYGYTF; d_call: -; v_call: TRBV5-1; j_call: TRBJ1-2; clone_size: -
cdr3_nt: TGCGCCAGCAGCCATCCTACCGGGGACAGGGCGAAAAAACTGTTTTTT; cdr3_aa: CASSHPTGDRAKKLFF; d_call: TRBD1; v_call: TRBV4-1; j_call: TRBJ1-4; clone_size: once
cdr3_nt: TGTGCCAGCAGCTTAGCTCCGAGACAGGGGGGTTCCTACGAGCAGTACTTC; cdr3_aa: CASSLAPRQGGSYEQYF; d_call: TRBD1; v_call: TRBV7-8; j_call: TRBJ2-7; clone_size: -
cdr3_nt: TGTGCCAGCAGCCAAGAACGAAGGAGTTTGACGGGCCCTAATGAGCAGTTCTTC; cdr3_aa: CASSQERRSLTGPNEQFF; d_call: -; v_call: TRBV14; j_call: TRBJ2-1; clone_size: -
cdr3_nt: TGTGCCTGGATCACGGCGGGGACTCGCAATGAGCAGTTCTTC; cdr3_aa: CAWITAGTRNEQFF; d_call: -; v_call: TRBV30; j_call: TRBJ2-1; clone_size: -
cdr3_nt: TGTGCCTGGAGTTCCGCAATCGGAAGCCAGCCCCAGCATTTT; cdr3_aa: CAWSSAIGSQPQHF; d_call: -; v_call: TRBV30; j_call: TRBJ1-5; clone_size: -
cdr3_nt: TGTGCCAGCAGCCAACGGGACCGTCCTAACTATGGCTACACCTTC; cdr3_aa: CASSQRDRPNYGYTF; d_call: -; v_call: TRBV14; j_call: TRBJ1-2; clone_size: -
cdr3_nt: TGTGCCCGAAGAACTGGGGCCAACGTCCTGACTTTC; cdr3_aa: CARRTGANVLTF; d_call: -; v_call: TRBV19; j_call: TRBJ2-6; clone_size: -
cdr3_nt: TGTGCCAGTAGTATATCGGGTGGCAATCAGCCCCAGCATTTT; cdr3_aa: CASSISGGNQPQHF; d_call: -; v_call: TRBV19; j_call: TRBJ1-5; clone_size: once
cdr3_nt: TGCGCCAGCAGCCAAGAACGAGGGAACCAGCAGTTCTTC; cdr3_aa: CASSQERGNQQFF; d_call: -; v_call: TRBV4-3; j_call: TRBJ2-1; clone_size: -
cdr3_nt: TGTGCCAGCAGCTTTGCAGAGCTTAGCAATCAGCCCCAGCATTTT; cdr3_aa: CASSFAELSNQPQHF; d_call: -; v_call: TRBV5-6; j_call: TRBJ1-5; clone_size: -
cdr3_nt: TGTGCCAGCAGCTCCGGGACAGGGGGAAGCTCCTACAATGAGCAGTTCTTC; cdr3_aa: CASSSGTGGSSYNEQFF; d_call: TRBD1; v_call: TRBV7-3; j_call: TRBJ2-1; clone_size: -
cdr3_nt: TGTGCCAGTAGTATCCGTTGGGAAAAACTGTTTTTT; cdr3_aa: CASSIRWEKLFF; d_call: -; v_call: TRBV19; j_call: TRBJ1-4; clone_size: -
cdr3_nt: TGCGCCAGCAGGTTGGACGGATCCACGACCTCCTACGAGCAGTACTTC; cdr3_aa: CASRLDGSTTSYEQYF; d_call: -; v_call: TRBV5-1; j_call: TRBJ2-7; clone_size: -
cdr3_nt: TGTGCCAGCAAAAGTCTGGGCCCCGAAACTAACTATGGCTACACCTTC; cdr3_aa: CASKSLGPETNYGYTF; d_call: -; v_call: TRBV7-8; j_call: TRBJ1-2; clone_size: -
cdr3_nt: TGCGCCAGCAGCCGACGGGGCTCGAGCTCCTACGAGCAGTACTTC; cdr3_aa: CASSRRGSSSYEQYF; d_call: -; v_call: TRBV5-1; j_call: TRBJ2-7; clone_size: -
cdr3_nt: TGCGCCAGCAGTCTCTTCTCCTACGAGCAGTACTTC; cdr3_aa: CASSLFSYEQYF; d_call: -; v_call: TRBV5-1; j_call: TRBJ2-7; clone_size: -
cdr3_nt: TGTGCCAGTCGGGACAGATCCTACGAGCAGTACTTC; cdr3_aa: CASRDRSYEQYF; d_call: TRBD1; v_call: TRBV27; j_call: TRBJ2-7; clone_size: once
cdr3_nt: TGTGCCAGCAGCGGTGGGGGCTACTCCTACAATGAGCAGTTCTTC; cdr3_aa: CASSGGGYSYNEQFF; d_call: -; v_call: TRBV5-4; j_call: TRBJ2-1; clone_size: once
cdr3_nt: TGTGCCAGCCGCTCGGGGGATACGCAGTATTTT; cdr3_aa: CASRSGDTQYF; d_call: -; v_call: TRBV19; j_call: TRBJ2-3; clone_size: -
cdr3_nt: TGTGCCAGCACCATGGGACCGGGCGTGGGCACTGAAGCTTTCTTT; cdr3_aa: CASTMGPGVGTEAFF; d_call: -; v_call: TRBV6-5; j_call: TRBJ1-1; clone_size: -
cdr3_nt: TGTGCCAGCAGCTTAGATCCTGGGTCGGCTGAAGCTTTCTTT; cdr3_aa: CASSLDPGSAEAFF; d_call: -; v_call: TRBV11-2; j_call: TRBJ1-1; clone_size: -
cdr3_nt: TGTGCCTGGAGTGTCACAGAGGTTCAGCCCCAGCATTTT; cdr3_aa: CAWSVTEVQPQHF; d_call: -; v_call: TRBV30; j_call: TRBJ1-5; clone_size: -
cdr3_nt: TGTGCCAGCAGCCATGACTTAATCTCCTACAATGAGCAGTTCTTC; cdr3_aa: CASSHDLISYNEQFF; d_call: -; v_call: TRBV4-2; j_call: TRBJ2-1; clone_size: few
cdr3_nt: TGTGCCAGCAGTCTACAGAGGGGCTACACCTTC; cdr3_aa: CASSLQRGYTF; d_call: -; v_call: TRBV2; j_call: TRBJ1-2; clone_size: -
cdr3_nt: TGTGCCAGCAGTTCAAAAGACGGAGGATATTCCTACGAGCAGTACTTC; cdr3_aa: CASSSKDGGYSYEQYF; d_call: -; v_call: TRBV7-6; j_call: TRBJ2-7; clone_size: -
cdr3_nt: TGTGCCAGCAGTCCCACCCCACCCGCCGGAGGCTACACCTTC; cdr3_aa: CASSPTPPAGGYTF; d_call: -; v_call: TRBV27; j_call: TRBJ1-2; clone_size: -
cdr3_nt: TGTGCCAGCAGTGACCCGGGACAGGGGGGTGGCTACACCTTC; cdr3_aa: CASSDPGQGGGYTF; d_call: TRBD1; v_call: TRBV6-6; j_call: TRBJ1-2; clone_size: -
cdr3_nt: TGTGCCAGCAGCCCCGCGAGGGAGAACACTGAAGCTTTCTTT; cdr3_aa: CASSPARENTEAFF; d_call: -; v_call: TRBV5-4; j_call: TRBJ1-1; clone_size: -
cdr3_nt: TGTGCCAGCAGTAGACAGGGGGACTATGGCTACACCTTC; cdr3_aa: CASSRQGDYGYTF; d_call: TRBD1; v_call: TRBV6-6; j_call: TRBJ1-2; clone_size: -
cdr3_nt: TGTGCCAGCAGTCCTCAGGGAGTTAATAACTATGGCTACACCTTC; cdr3_aa: CASSPQGVNNYGYTF; d_call: -; v_call: TRBV6-1; j_call: TRBJ1-2; clone_size: -